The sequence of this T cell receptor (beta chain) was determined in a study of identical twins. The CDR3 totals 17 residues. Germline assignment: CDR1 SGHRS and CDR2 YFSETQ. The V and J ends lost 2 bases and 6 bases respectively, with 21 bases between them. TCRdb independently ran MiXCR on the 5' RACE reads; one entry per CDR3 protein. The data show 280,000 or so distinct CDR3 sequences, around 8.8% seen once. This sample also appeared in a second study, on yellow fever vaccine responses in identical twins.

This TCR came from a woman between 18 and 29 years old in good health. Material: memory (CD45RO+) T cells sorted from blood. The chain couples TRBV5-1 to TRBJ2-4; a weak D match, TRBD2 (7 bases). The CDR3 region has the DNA TGCGCCAGCAGCTTAGGGTCAGTGGCGGGGGCCCTAAACATTCAGTACTTC. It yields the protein CASSLGSVAGALNIQYF.